This T cell receptor beta chain was found in a study of blood T cell repertoires in COVID-19. Whole-study context: Researchers got acute and convalescent COVID-19 samples from the United States, Italy and Spain.

The V and J ends lost 0 bases and 6 bases respectively, with 15 bases between them. This CDR3 has 15 residues. Per the germline V gene, CDR1 is KGHSH and CDR2 is LQKENI. Original processing notes: Reference gene primer amplification gave nucleated cell count estimates. The table came from immunoSEQ multiplex PCR; TCRdb's copy has only in-frame clones and leaves some out. Clone size and the V and J calls come from that table; the DNA yielded D and trimming. The sample contains 99,000 or so clones, less than 90% of which appear only once. The sequence came from a man between 45 and 60 years old with acute or convalescent COVID-19. Sequences were obtained from peripheral blood. The genes are TRBV18 and TRBJ2-7; D is perhaps TRBD1 (5 bases). The CDR3 sequence is CASSPPQTALREQYF. CDR3 bases: TGTGCCAGCTCACCACCGCAGACAGCTCTACGCGAGCAGTACTTC.